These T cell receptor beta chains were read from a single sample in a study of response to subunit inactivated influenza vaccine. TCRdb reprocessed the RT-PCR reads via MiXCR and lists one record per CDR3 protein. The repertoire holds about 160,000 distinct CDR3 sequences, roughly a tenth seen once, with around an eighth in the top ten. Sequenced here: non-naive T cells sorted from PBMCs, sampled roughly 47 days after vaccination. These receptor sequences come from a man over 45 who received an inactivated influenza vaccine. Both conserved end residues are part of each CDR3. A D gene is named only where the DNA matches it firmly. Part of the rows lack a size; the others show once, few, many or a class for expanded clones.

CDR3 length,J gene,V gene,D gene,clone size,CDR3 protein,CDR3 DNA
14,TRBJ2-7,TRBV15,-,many,CATSRDRGAFEQYF,TGTGCCACCAGCAGAGATCGAGGAGCGTTCGAGCAGTACTTC
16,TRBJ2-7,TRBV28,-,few,CASRAGLLGNSYEQYF,TGTGCCAGCAGAGCCGGACTACTCGGGAACTCCTACGAGCAGTACTTC
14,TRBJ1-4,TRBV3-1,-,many,CASSQFPTGEKLFF,TGTGCCAGCAGCCAATTCCCTACGGGGGAAAAACTGTTTTTT
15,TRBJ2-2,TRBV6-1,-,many,CASSVGSLNTGELFF,TGTGCCAGCAGTGTTGGCAGCCTCAACACCGGGGAGCTGTTTTTT
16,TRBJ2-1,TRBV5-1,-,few,CASSVGALAVDNEQFF,TGCGCCAGCAGTGTTGGTGCCTTAGCGGTAGACAATGAGCAGTTCTTC
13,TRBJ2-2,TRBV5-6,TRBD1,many,CASSPDRTGELFF,TGTGCCAGCAGCCCGGACAGGACCGGGGAGCTGTTTTTT
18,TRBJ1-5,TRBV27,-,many,CATSPGTAGTTSNQPQHF,TGTGCCACCTCTCCGGGCACAGCCGGGACAACGAGCAATCAGCCCCAGCATTTT
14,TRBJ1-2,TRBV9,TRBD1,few,CASSPQGVNYGYTF,TGTGCCAGCAGCCCACAGGGGGTAAACTATGGCTACACCTTC
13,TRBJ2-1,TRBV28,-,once,CASSPRWPNEQFF,TGTGCCAGCAGCCCCCGTTGGCCCAATGAGCAGTTCTTC
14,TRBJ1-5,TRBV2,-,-,CASSEGLRDQPQHF,TGTGCCAGCAGTGAAGGACTGCGGGATCAGCCCCAGCATTTT
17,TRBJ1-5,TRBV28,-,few,CASSLPLILSSNQPQHF,TGTGCCAGCAGTTTACCCCTCATACTCTCTAGCAATCAGCCCCAGCATTTT
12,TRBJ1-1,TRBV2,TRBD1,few,CASRTGQGQAFF,TGTGCCAGCAGAACCGGACAGGGCCAAGCTTTCTTT
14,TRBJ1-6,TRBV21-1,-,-,CASSKTGGYSPLHF,TGTGCCAGCAGCAAAACAGGGGGGTATTCACCCCTCCACTTT
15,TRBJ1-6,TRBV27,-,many,CASRSGGLPNSPLHF,TGTGCCAGCAGATCGGGGGGACTACCTAATTCACCCCTCCACTTT
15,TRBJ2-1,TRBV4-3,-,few,CASSQGGSLPNEQFF,TGCGCCAGCAGCCAAGGCGGCTCCCTGCCCAATGAGCAGTTCTTC
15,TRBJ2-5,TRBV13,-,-,CASSPKEWAGETQYF,TGTGCCAGCAGCCCCAAGGAGTGGGCCGGCGAGACCCAGTACTTC
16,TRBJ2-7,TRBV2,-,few,CASSDLGRQGSYEQYF,TGTGCCAGCAGTGATCTTGGTCGGCAGGGGTCCTACGAGCAGTACTTC
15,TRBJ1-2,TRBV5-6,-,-,CASSPAGGRMYGYTF,TGTGCCAGCAGCCCGGCCGGAGGACGTATGTATGGCTACACCTTC
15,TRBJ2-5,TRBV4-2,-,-,CASSQDGGGDETQYF,TGTGCCAGCAGCCAAGATGGAGGGGGCGACGAGACCCAGTACTTC
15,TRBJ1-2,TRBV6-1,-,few,CASTHSGGVNYGYTF,TGTGCCAGCACCCACTCGGGAGGGGTTAACTATGGCTACACCTTC
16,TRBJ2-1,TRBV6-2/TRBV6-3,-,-,CASTEGSGKSYNEQFF,TGTGCCAGCACCGAAGGGTCGGGGAAATCCTACAATGAGCAGTTCTTC
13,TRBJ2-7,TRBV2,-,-,CASSVGRAYEQYF,TGTGCCAGCAGTGTGGGCAGGGCCTACGAGCAGTACTTC
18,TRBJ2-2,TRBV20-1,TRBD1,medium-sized,CSAKYPSGQGAGTGELFF,TGCAGTGCTAAATATCCTTCAGGACAGGGGGCGGGCACCGGGGAGCTGTTTTTT